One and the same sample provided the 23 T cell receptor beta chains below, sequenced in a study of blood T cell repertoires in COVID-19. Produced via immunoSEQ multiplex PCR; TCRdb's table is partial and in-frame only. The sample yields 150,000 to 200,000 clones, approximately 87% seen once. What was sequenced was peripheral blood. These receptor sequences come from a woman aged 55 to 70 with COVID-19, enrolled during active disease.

The CDR3 coding sequence is TGTGCCACTAGGAGACAGTCTAACTATGGCTACACCTTC. As protein: CATRRQSNYGYTF. This chain uses TRBV10-3 with TRBJ1-2; possible D gene TRBD1, 5 bases. V shed 10 bases and J shed 0 bases, with 12 bases lying between them. Per the germline V gene, CDR1 is ENHRY and CDR2 is SYGVKD. The CDR3 sequence is 13 residues long.

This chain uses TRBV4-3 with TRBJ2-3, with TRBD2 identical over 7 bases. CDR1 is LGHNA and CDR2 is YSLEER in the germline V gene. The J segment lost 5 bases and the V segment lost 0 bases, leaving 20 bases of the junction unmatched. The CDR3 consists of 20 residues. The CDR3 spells CASSQDGGPGLWSQIDTQYF. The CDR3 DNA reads TGCGCCAGCAGCCAAGATGGGGGACCGGGACTATGGTCACAGATAGATACGCAGTATTTT.

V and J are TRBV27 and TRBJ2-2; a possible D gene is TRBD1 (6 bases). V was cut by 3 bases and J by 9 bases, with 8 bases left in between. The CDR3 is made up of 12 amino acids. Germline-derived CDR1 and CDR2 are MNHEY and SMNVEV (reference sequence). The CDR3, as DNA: TGTGCCAGCAGTTTTCAGGGGAGGGAGCTGTTTTTT. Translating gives CASSFQGRELFF.

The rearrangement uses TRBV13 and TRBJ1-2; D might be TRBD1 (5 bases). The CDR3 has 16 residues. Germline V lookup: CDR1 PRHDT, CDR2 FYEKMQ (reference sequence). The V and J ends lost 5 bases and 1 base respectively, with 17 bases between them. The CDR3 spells CASSVGQFGGNYGYTF. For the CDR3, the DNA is TGTGCCAGCAGCGTCGGTCAGTTCGGGGGTAACTATGGCTACACCTTC.

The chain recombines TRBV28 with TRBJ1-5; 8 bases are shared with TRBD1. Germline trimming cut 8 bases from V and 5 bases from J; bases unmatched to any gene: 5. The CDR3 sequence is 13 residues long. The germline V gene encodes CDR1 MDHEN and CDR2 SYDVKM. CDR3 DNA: TGTGCCAGCGGCGACAGGGGAGATCAGCCCCAGCATTTT. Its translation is CASGDRGDQPQHF.

This CDR3 reads CASSPPGGLITGELFF. As DNA, the CDR3 is TGTGCCAGCAGCCCCCCCGGGGGGCTAATTACCGGGGAGCTGTTTTTT. The J gene is TRBJ2-2, the V gene TRBV11-2; weak D call: TRBD2 (7 bases). With 5 bases removed from V and 5 bases from J, the gap between germline ends came to 18 bases. The CDR3 consists of 16 residues. The germline V gene encodes CDR1 SGHAT and CDR2 FQNNGV.

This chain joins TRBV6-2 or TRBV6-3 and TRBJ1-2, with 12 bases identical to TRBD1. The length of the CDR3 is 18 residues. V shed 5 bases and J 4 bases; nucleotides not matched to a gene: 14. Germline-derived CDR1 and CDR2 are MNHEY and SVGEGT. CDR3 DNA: TGTGCCAGCAGTCCGTGGGCCGGGACAGGGGGCAAAGGCTATGGCTACACCTTC. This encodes CASSPWAGTGGKGYGYTF.

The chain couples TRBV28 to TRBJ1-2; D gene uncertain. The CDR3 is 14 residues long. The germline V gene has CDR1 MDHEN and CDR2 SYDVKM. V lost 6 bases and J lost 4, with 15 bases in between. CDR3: CASRIFGRSYGYTF. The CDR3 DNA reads TGTGCCAGCAGGATCTTCGGGAGGAGCTATGGCTACACCTTC.

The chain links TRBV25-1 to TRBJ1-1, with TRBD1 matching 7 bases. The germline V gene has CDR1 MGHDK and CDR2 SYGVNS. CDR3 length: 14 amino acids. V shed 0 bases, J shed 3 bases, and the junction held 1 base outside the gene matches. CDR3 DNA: TGTGCCAGCAGTGAATACAGGGGGTACACTGAAGCTTTCTTT. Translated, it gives CASSEYRGYTEAFF.

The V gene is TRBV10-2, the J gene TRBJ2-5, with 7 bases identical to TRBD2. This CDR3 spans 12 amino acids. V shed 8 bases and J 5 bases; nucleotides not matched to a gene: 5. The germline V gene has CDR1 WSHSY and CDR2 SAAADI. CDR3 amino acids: CASLGGGETQYF. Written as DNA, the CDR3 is TGCGCCAGCCTGGGGGGAGGGGAGACCCAGTACTTC.

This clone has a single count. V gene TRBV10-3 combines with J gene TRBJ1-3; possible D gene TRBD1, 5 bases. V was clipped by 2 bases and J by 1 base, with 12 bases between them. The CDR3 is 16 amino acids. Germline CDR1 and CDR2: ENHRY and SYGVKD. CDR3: CAISEPRGISGNTIYF. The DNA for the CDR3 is TGTGCCATCAGTGAGCCTCGGGGGATTTCTGGAAACACCATATATTTT.

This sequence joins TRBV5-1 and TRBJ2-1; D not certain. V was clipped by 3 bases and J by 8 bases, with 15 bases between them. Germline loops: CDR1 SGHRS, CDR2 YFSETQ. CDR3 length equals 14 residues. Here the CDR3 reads CASSSGSWLDEQFF. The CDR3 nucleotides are TGCGCCAGCAGCTCCGGTTCCTGGCTAGATGAGCAGTTCTTC. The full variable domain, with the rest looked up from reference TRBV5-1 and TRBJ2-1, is KAGVTQTPRYLIKTRGQQVTLSCSPISGHRSVSWYQQTPGQGLQFLFEYFSETQRNKGNFPGRFSGRQFSNSRSEMNVSTLELGDSALYLCASSSGSWLDEQFFGPGTRLTVL.

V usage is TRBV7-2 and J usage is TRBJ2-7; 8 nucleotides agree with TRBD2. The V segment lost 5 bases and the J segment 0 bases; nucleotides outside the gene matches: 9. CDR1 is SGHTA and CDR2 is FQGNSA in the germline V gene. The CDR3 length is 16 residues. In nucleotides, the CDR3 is TGTGCCAGCAGCCCCATCTTAGCGGGATACTCCTACGAGCAGTACTTC. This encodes CASSPILAGYSYEQYF.

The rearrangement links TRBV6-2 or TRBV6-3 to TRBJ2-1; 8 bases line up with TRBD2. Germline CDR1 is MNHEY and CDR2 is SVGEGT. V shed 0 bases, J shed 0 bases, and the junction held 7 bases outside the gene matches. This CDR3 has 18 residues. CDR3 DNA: TGTGCCAGCAGTTACTCAACTAGCGGACTGAGCTCCTACAATGAGCAGTTCTTC. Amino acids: CASSYSTSGLSSYNEQFF.

The CDR3 coding sequence is TGTGCCAGTAGCCTCCCTGGACTAGCGGGGAGCTCCTACGAGCAGTACTTC. Translation: CASSLPGLAGSSYEQYF. J is TRBJ2-7 and V is TRBV19; 12 bases are shared with TRBD2. This CDR3 is 17 amino acids long. V was pared by 6 bases and J by 0 bases, with 9 bases of the junction left unmatched. Germline CDR1 LNHDA, CDR2 SQIVND (reference sequence).

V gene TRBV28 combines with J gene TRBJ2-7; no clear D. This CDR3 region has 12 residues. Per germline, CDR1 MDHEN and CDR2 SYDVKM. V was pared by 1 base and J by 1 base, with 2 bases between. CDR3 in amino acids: CASSLSSYEQYF. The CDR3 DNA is TGTGCCAGCAGTTTATCGTCCTACGAGCAGTACTTC.

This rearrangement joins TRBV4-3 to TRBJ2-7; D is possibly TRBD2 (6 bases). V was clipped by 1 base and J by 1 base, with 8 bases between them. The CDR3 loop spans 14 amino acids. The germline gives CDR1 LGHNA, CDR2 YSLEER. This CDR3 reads CASSQGLVSYEQYF. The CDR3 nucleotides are TGCGCCAGCAGCCAAGGACTAGTTTCCTACGAGCAGTACTTC.

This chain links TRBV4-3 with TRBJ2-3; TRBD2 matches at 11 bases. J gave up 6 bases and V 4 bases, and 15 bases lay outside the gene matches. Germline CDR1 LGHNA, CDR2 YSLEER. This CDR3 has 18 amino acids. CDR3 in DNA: TGCGCCAGCAGCCTTATTCTGGGCCTAGCGGGAGGAGTCGATACGCAGTATTTT. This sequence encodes CASSLILGLAGGVDTQYF.

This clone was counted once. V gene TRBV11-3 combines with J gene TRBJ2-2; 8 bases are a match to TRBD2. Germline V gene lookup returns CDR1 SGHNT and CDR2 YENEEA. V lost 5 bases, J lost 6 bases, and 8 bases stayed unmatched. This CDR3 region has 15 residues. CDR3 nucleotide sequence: TGTGCCAGCAGCCCATGGGCTAGCGGGCCCGGGGAGCTGTTTTTT. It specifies CASSPWASGPGELFF.

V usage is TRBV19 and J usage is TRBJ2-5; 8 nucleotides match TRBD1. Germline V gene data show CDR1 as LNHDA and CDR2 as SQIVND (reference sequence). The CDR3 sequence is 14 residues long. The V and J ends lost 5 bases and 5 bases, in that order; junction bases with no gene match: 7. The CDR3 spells CASSGTGPLETQYF. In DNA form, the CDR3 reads TGTGCCAGTAGTGGGACAGGCCCATTGGAGACCCAGTACTTC.

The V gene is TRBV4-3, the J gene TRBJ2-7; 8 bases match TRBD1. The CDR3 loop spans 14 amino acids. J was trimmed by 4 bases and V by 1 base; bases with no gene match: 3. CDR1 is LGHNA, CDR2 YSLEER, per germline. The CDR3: CASSQATGVYEQYF. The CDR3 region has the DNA TGCGCCAGCAGCCAAGCGACAGGGGTTTACGAGCAGTACTTC.

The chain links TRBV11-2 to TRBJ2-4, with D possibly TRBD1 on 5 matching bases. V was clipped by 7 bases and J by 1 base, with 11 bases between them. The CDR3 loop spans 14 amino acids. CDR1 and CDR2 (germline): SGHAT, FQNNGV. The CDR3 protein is CASTPRVAKNIQYF. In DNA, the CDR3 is TGTGCCAGCACGCCCAGGGTGGCCAAAAACATTCAGTACTTC. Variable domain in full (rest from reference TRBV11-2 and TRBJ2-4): EAGVAQSPRYKIIEKRQSVAFWCNPISGHATLYWYQQILGQGPKLLIQFQNNGVVDDSQLPKDRFSAERLKGVDSTLKIQPAKLEDSAVYLCASTPRVAKNIQYFGAGTRLSVL.

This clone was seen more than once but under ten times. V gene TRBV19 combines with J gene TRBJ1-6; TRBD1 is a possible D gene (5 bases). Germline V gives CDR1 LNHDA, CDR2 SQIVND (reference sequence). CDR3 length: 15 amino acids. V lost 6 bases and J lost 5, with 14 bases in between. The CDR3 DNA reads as TGTGCCAGTAGGCTCGACAGAGCAGATAATTCACCCCTCCACTTT. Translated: CASRLDRADNSPLHF.